This TCR beta chain was sequenced for a study of response to subunit inactivated influenza vaccine. Germline V gene lookup returns CDR1 MNHEY and CDR2 SVGAGI. CDR3 size: 14 residues. After removal of 4 bases from V and 2 bases from J, the junction contained 4 bases not matched to a gene. Whole-study results and caveats: It was the authors' suggestion that each seasonal influenza vaccination recruits few new T cells.

TCRdb independently ran MiXCR on the RT-PCR reads; one entry per CDR3 protein. Among roughly 760,000 distinct CDR3 sequences, around 21% were seen once, and the ten largest hold roughly a tenth. Points on this clonotype: Its specificity is unknown.

Source: PBMCs from blood, taken less than 6 days after vaccination. The chain uses TRBV6-5 and TRBJ2-5, with TRBD1 matching 7 bases. The clonotype comes from a man aged 45-65 years who received an inactivated influenza vaccine. CDR3 residues: CASSSTGQQETQYF. CDR3 nucleotides: TGTGCCAGCAGTTCAACGGGACAGCAAGAGACCCAGTACTTC.